What follows are 32 T cell receptor beta chains derived from one specimen sequenced in a study of blood T cell repertoires in COVID-19. Data came from immunoSEQ multiplex PCR; TCRdb stores just in-frame clones and leaves some out. This sample has a few hundred thousand clones, with 80% to 90% found just once. Sequencing was done on a sample of peripheral blood. The receptor set was obtained from a woman between 45 and 60 years old with acute or convalescent COVID-19.

This clone was counted a single time. The chain employs TRBV7-2 and TRBJ2-2, with 7 bases identical to TRBD2. Germline values: CDR1 SGHTA, CDR2 FQGNSA. After removal of 3 bases from V and 7 bases from J, the junction contained 11 bases not matched to a gene. The CDR3 contains 16 residues. CDR3 DNA sequence: TGTGCCAGCAGCTTCACGGGAGGCGGAACGGTCGGGGAGCTGTTTTTT. Amino acids: CASSFTGGGTVGELFF.

This sequence joins TRBV10-3 and TRBJ2-1; 8 nucleotides align to TRBD1. V lost 4 bases and J lost 1; bases outside the gene matches: 9. Germline V CDR1 and CDR2: ENHRY, SYGVKD. This CDR3 comprises 17 residues. The CDR3 nucleotides read TGTGCCATCAGTGCCGGGACAGGATTTTATTCCTACAATGAGCAGTTCTTC. This encodes CAISAGTGFYSYNEQFF.

The J gene is TRBJ2-7, the V gene TRBV3-1 (or the pseudogene TRBV3-2), with 10 positions matching TRBD1. The J segment lost 6 bases and the V segment lost 1 base, leaving 6 bases of the junction unmatched. The germline V gene has CDR1 LGHDT and CDR2 YNNKEL (reference sequence). The CDR3 extends over 15 amino acids. The CDR3 DNA is TGTGCCAGCAGCCAAGGGACAGGGGGTTTCAGCGAGCAGTACTTC. Its translation: CASSQGTGGFSEQYF.

V usage is TRBV4-2 and J usage is TRBJ1-2, with D possibly being TRBD1 (5 bases). CDR1 and CDR2 (germline): LGHNA, YNFKEQ. The V gene lost 0 bases and the J gene lost 2 bases, with 13 bases spanning the gap. The CDR3 is made up of 16 amino acids. The CDR3 nucleotides are TGTGCCAGCAGCCAAGAGACGGGGGTTACCAACTATGGCTACACCTTC. The encoded protein is CASSQETGVTNYGYTF.

The V and J genes are TRBV11-2 and TRBJ2-1; tentative D call: TRBD1 (6 bases). This CDR3 has 11 residues. The germline gives CDR1 SGHAT, CDR2 FQNNGV. V lost 4 bases and J 8 bases, leaving 6 bases between the germline ends. DNA for the CDR3: TGTGCCAGCAGCTCAGGGGATGAGCAGTTCTTC. Encoded protein: CASSSGDEQFF.

The gene calls are TRBV29-1 and TRBJ2-7; D not certain. The CDR3 has 10 amino acids. V was clipped by 5 bases and J by 3 bases, with 5 bases between them. Germline-derived CDR1 and CDR2 are SQVTM and ANQGSEA. CDR3 DNA sequence: TGCAGCGTTTTTTACTACGAGCAGTACTTC. It specifies CSVFYYEQYF.

V gene TRBV3-1 (or the pseudogene TRBV3-2) combines with J gene TRBJ1-1, with TRBD1 as a possible D gene (5 bases). The CDR3 is made up of 14 amino acids. Trimming removed 6 bases at V and 2 bases at J, with 13 bases between. Looked up from germline, CDR1 is LGHDT and CDR2 is YNNKEL (reference sequence). The CDR3 DNA follows: TGTGCCAGCAGTCGATCCGGGGGAAACACTGAAGCTTTCTTT. Amino acid sequence: CASSRSGGNTEAFF.

The V and J genes are TRBV6-2 or TRBV6-3 and TRBJ2-1; 9 nucleotides match TRBD2. CDR3 length: 15 amino acids. Trimming at V came to 4 bases and at J to 7 bases, leaving 8 bases not matched to a gene. The germline gives CDR1 MNHEY, CDR2 SVGEGT. The CDR3 here is CASSLPGLARNEQFF. CDR3 coding DNA: TGTGCCAGCAGTTTACCAGGACTAGCGAGGAATGAGCAGTTCTTC.

J is TRBJ1-2 and V is TRBV27; unclear D gene. The length of the CDR3 is 13 residues. Trimming shortened V by 6 bases and J by 7 bases, and 15 bases separated the two germline ends. CDR1 and CDR2 from the germline V gene are MNHEY and SMNVEV (reference sequence). CDR3 nucleotides: TGTGCCAGCAGCCGACTTCCCCTGGCTGGCTACACCTTC. Translated: CASSRLPLAGYTF.

As DNA, the CDR3 is TGTGCCAGCAGCTTAGGCGGTCTAGCGGGGCTCAATGAGCAGTTCTTC. As protein: CASSLGGLAGLNEQFF. The V gene is TRBV7-2, the J gene TRBJ2-1, with TRBD2 matching over 9 bases. The CDR3 covers 16 residues. The V segment lost 1 base and the J segment 6 bases; nucleotides outside the gene matches: 7. CDR1 is SGHTA and CDR2 is FQGNSA in the germline V gene.

This clone was seen more than once but under ten times. The gene calls are TRBV3-1 (or the pseudogene TRBV3-2) and TRBJ1-3; 9 nucleotides match TRBD1. This CDR3 contains 14 residues. Germline assignment: CDR1 LGHDT and CDR2 YNNKEL (reference sequence). Trimming at V came to 4 bases and at J to 6 bases, leaving 4 bases not matched to a gene. The CDR3 spells CASSLGTGLNTIYF. The CDR3 DNA reads TGTGCCAGCAGCCTTGGGACAGGGTTAAACACCATATATTTT.

This clone was seen more than once but under ten times. The chain couples TRBV19 to TRBJ2-5; tentatively, D is TRBD2 (6 bases). The CDR3 sequence is 14 residues long. Germline lookup yields CDR1 LNHDA and CDR2 SQIVND (reference sequence). Trimming left V 4 bases short and J 5 bases short, with 14 bases between. The CDR3 loop is CASSSRDFVETQYF. The CDR3 DNA is TGTGCCAGTAGTAGCCGGGACTTCGTTGAGACCCAGTACTTC.

This clone has more than one count but fewer than ten. The chain employs TRBV11-2 and TRBJ1-6, with no clear D. The V and J ends lost 2 bases and 14 bases respectively, with 10 bases between them. Germline V gives CDR1 SGHAT, CDR2 FQNNGV. This CDR3 spans 12 amino acids. The CDR3 is CASSLNGRSLHF. Here the CDR3 DNA reads TGTGCCAGCAGCTTAAACGGTCGGTCCCTCCACTTT.

This chain joins TRBV6-2 or TRBV6-3 and TRBJ1-2; D uncertain. The V end was cut by 2 bases, the J end by 2 bases, with 6 bases between. The germline CDR1 and CDR2 sequences are MNHEY and SVGEGT. The CDR3 covers 13 residues. CDR3 DNA: TGTGCCAGCAGTTACCCCCAGAACTATGGCTACACCTTC. Translating gives CASSYPQNYGYTF.

This clone occurred a few times. The CDR3 loop reads CASSQSDGDNYGYTF. CDR3 DNA: TGTGCCAGCTCACAATCTGACGGAGATAACTATGGCTACACCTTC. V usage is TRBV18 and J usage is TRBJ1-2; no reliable D call. Germline V gene lookup returns CDR1 KGHSH and CDR2 LQKENI. Trimming cost V 4 bases and J 1 base, with 13 bases left between them. The CDR3 is 15 amino acids.

V usage is TRBV19 and J usage is TRBJ1-5, with a tentative D call TRBD1 (5 bases). This CDR3 is 12 amino acids long. CDR1 is LNHDA, CDR2 SQIVND, per germline (reference sequence). Between the trimmed V and J ends, which lost 7 bases and 3 bases, there was a span of 7 bases. The CDR3 loop reads CASNRHNQPQHF. In DNA form, the CDR3 reads TGTGCCAGTAACAGGCACAATCAGCCCCAGCATTTT.

V and J are TRBV5-1 and TRBJ1-4, with D unresolved. V was shortened by 3 bases and J by 10 bases, with 16 bases between the two germline ends. The CDR3 is 14 residues long. Germline V gene data show CDR1 as SGHRS and CDR2 as YFSETQ. This chain's CDR3 is CASSSGRPLGKLFF. The CDR3 DNA reads as TGCGCCAGCAGCTCCGGTCGCCCCCTAGGAAAACTGTTTTTT.

J is TRBJ1-3 and V is TRBV5-4, with D possibly matching TRBD1 (5 bases). V was shortened by 3 bases and J by 4 bases, with 17 bases between the two germline ends. The length of the CDR3 is 16 residues. The V gene's germline CDR1 is SGHNT and CDR2 YYREEE (reference sequence). CDR3 sequence (DNA): TGTGCCAGCAGCTCCCAATCGGGGGATCCCGGAAACACCATATATTTT. Amino acids: CASSSQSGDPGNTIYF.

The chain recombines TRBV7-3 with TRBJ2-6, with TRBD1 identical over 9 bases. Trimming cost V 4 bases and J 1 base; bases outside gene matches: 17. This CDR3 contains 21 residues. CDR1 and CDR2 (germline): SGHTA, FQGTGA. The CDR3 protein is CASSSPRPGTGTLSGANVLTF. The CDR3 bases are TGTGCCAGCAGCTCCCCCAGACCCGGGACAGGGACTCTTTCTGGGGCCAACGTCCTGACTTTC.

The chain is built from TRBV2 and TRBJ2-7; 9 positions match TRBD2. Looked up from germline, CDR1 is SNHLY and CDR2 is FYNNEI. V was clipped by 7 bases and J by 3 bases; unmatched bases: 13. The CDR3 runs 16 residues. DNA for the CDR3: TGTGCCAGCACCACCGGACTAGCGATGATTGGCTACGAGCAGTACTTC. Protein sequence: CASTTGLAMIGYEQYF. Drawing the rest from reference TRBV2 and TRBJ2-7, the complete variable domain is EPEVTQTPSHQVTQMGQEVILRCVPISNHLYFYWYRQILGQKVEFLVSFYNNEISEKSEIFDDQFSVERPDGSNFTLKIRSTKLEDSAMYFCASTTGLAMIGYEQYFGPGTRLTVT.

The genes are TRBV18 and TRBJ2-3, with 7 nucleotides matching TRBD2. J gave up 2 bases and V 6 bases, and 8 bases lay outside the gene matches. The CDR3 has 15 amino acids. The germline V gene has CDR1 KGHSH and CDR2 LQKENI. CDR3 in amino acids: CASSRSGVYTDTQYF. The CDR3, as DNA: TGTGCCAGCTCTAGAAGCGGGGTGTACACAGATACGCAGTATTTT.

The rearrangement uses TRBV20-1 and TRBJ1-2; D perhaps matches TRBD1 (5 bases). The V gene's germline CDR1 is DFQATT and CDR2 SNEGSKA (reference sequence). The CDR3 contains 10 residues. The CDR3 here is CRSGINGYTF. DNA of the CDR3: TGCAGATCAGGGATCAATGGCTACACCTTC.

In DNA form, the CDR3 reads TGTGCCAGCAGCGTAGGGGTCAGCGGGGGTTACTACGAGCAGTACTTC. The encoded protein is CASSVGVSGGYYEQYF. The V call is TRBV9, the J call TRBJ2-7; 8 positions match TRBD2. The V gene end was trimmed by 0 bases and the J gene end by 3 bases; junction bases not matched to a gene: 8. The V gene's germline CDR1 is SGDLS and CDR2 YYNGEE. The CDR3 has 16 amino acids.

This clone was seen once. The chain uses TRBV9 and TRBJ2-1; D unresolved. The CDR3 covers 16 residues. V lost 4 bases and J lost 0, with 14 bases in between. Germline V lookup: CDR1 SGDLS, CDR2 YYNGEE. The DNA of the CDR3 is TGTGCCAGCAGCCCCACGTTGCTAAGCTCCTACAATGAGCAGTTCTTC. Translation: CASSPTLLSSYNEQFF. Variable domain in full (rest from reference TRBV9 and TRBJ2-1): DSGVTQTPKHLITATGQRVTLRCSPRSGDLSVYWYQQSLDQGLQFLIQYYNGEERAKGNILERFSAQQFPDLHSELNLSSLELGDSALYFCASSPTLLSSYNEQFFGPGTRLTVL.

V gene TRBV19 combines with J gene TRBJ1-2, with D possibly matching TRBD1 (5 bases). Trimming left V 5 bases short and J 2 bases short, with 12 bases between. The germline V gene encodes CDR1 LNHDA and CDR2 SQIVND (reference sequence). CDR3 size: 14 residues. CDR3 DNA sequence: TGTGCCAGTAGTGTGACAGCCCTAAACTATGGCTACACCTTC. Translated, it gives CASSVTALNYGYTF.

V gene TRBV4-1 combines with J gene TRBJ2-3; D gene unclear. The CDR3 is made up of 15 amino acids. CDR1 is MGHRA, CDR2 YSYEKL, per germline. V lost 1 base to trimming and J lost 1 base, with 9 bases between them. The CDR3 loop is CASSQGVGGTDTQYF. In DNA, the CDR3 is TGCGCCAGCAGCCAAGGGGTAGGAGGCACAGATACGCAGTATTTT.

This sequence joins TRBV20-1 and TRBJ1-1; 10 nucleotides match TRBD1. Per germline, CDR1 DFQATT and CDR2 SNEGSKA (reference sequence). V shed 3 bases, J shed 11 bases, and the junction held 6 bases outside the gene matches. The CDR3 has 12 residues. The CDR3 DNA is TGCAGTGCTAGTAGACAGGGGGCGGCCGCTTTCTTT. Protein product: CSASRQGAAAFF.

The V gene is TRBV19, the J gene TRBJ1-2; tentatively, D is TRBD1 (5 bases). There are 14 residues in the CDR3. V was clipped by 6 bases and J by 4 bases, with 15 bases between them. Germline V gene data show CDR1 as LNHDA and CDR2 as SQIVND (reference sequence). The chain's CDR3 is CASSPEGVGYGYTF. For the CDR3, the DNA is TGTGCCAGTAGCCCCGAAGGGGTCGGCTATGGCTACACCTTC.

The gene calls are TRBV3-1 (or the pseudogene TRBV3-2) and TRBJ1-6; 8 bases agree with TRBD1. The germline V gene has CDR1 LGHDT and CDR2 YNNKEL (reference sequence). Trimming removed 4 bases from V and 5 bases from J; junction bases left unmatched: 13. This CDR3 region has 18 residues. Written as DNA, the CDR3 is TGTGCCAGCAGCCGCGACAGGGGTCTCCTTTACGATAATTCACCCCTCCACTTT. Translated, it gives CASSRDRGLLYDNSPLHF.

J is TRBJ1-2 and V is TRBV2; unclear D gene. V shed 3 bases and J shed 3 bases, with 8 bases lying between them. This CDR3 spans 13 amino acids. Germline V CDR1 and CDR2: SNHLY, FYNNEI. The CDR3 sequence: CASSDGSYYGYTF. Here the CDR3 DNA reads TGTGCCAGCAGTGATGGGAGCTACTATGGCTACACCTTC.

J is TRBJ2-3 and V is TRBV7-2; no firm D call. Germline V gives CDR1 SGHTA, CDR2 FQGNSA. The CDR3 runs 13 residues. Trimming shortened V by 4 bases and J by 2 bases, and 7 bases separated the two germline ends. CDR3 amino acids: CASSSAYTDTQYF. In DNA, the CDR3 is TGTGCCAGCAGCTCCGCGTACACAGATACGCAGTATTTT.

This clone has only a few counts. This sample also contains other DNA sequences that code for the same CDR3. CDR3 nucleotide sequence: TGCGCCAGCAGCCTAGGGACAGGGAATCAGCCCCAGCATTTT. Translating it yields CASSLGTGNQPQHF. The chain couples TRBV5-1 to TRBJ1-5; 9 bases map to TRBD1. Germline trimming cut 4 bases from V and 4 bases from J; bases unmatched to any gene: 3. The CDR3 runs 14 residues. Per germline, CDR1 SGHRS and CDR2 YFSETQ.